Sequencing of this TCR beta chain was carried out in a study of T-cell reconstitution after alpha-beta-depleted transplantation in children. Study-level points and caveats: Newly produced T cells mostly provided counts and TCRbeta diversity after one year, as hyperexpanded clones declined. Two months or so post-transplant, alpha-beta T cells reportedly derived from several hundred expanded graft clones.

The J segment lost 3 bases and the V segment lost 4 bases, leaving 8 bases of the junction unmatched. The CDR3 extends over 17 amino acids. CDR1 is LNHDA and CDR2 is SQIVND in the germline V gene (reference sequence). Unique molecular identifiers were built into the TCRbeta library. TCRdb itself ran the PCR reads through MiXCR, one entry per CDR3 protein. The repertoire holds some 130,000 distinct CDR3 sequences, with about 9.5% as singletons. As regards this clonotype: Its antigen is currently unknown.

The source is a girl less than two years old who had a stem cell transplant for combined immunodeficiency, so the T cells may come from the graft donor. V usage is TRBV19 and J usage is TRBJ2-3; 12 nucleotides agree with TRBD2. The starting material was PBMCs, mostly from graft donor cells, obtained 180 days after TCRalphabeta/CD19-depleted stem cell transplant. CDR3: CASSKLAGGPLTDTQYF. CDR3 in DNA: TGTGCCAGTAGTAAGCTAGCGGGAGGGCCTTTGACAGATACGCAGTATTTT.